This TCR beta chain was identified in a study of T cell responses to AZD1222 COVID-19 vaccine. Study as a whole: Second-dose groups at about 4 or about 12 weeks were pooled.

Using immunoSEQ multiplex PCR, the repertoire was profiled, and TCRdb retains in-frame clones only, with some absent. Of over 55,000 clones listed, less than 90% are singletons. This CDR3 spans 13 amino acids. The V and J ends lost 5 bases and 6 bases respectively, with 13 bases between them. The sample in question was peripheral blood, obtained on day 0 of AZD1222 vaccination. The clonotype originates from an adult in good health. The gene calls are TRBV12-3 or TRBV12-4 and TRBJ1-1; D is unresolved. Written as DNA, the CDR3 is TGTGCCAGCAGTCCCCGTCGAAGTTCTGAAGCTTTCTTT. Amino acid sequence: CASSPRRSSEAFF.